This T cell receptor beta chain is from a study of T cells after posttransplantation cyclophosphamide. This clone is classed as medium-sized. In germline, CDR1 is SGHRS, CDR2 YFSETQ. The CDR3 runs to 15 residues. Trimming took 2 bases from V and 0 from J, leaving 8 bases between them. Libraries were prepared by immunoSEQ multiplex PCR; TCRdb keeps only in-frame clonotypes and omits some of them. Sampling found about 2,100 clones, none seen once. Cyclophosphamide on days +3 and +4 followed busulfan-fludarabine conditioning and a marrow graft. Sequencing used PBMCs, obtained 86 days after allogeneic stem cell transplant with posttransplant cyclophosphamide. This clonotype was sampled from a female patient aged 60 to 70 who received an allogeneic stem cell transplant from a related donor and was CMV-positive. These T cells may partly come from the graft donor. The rearrangement joins TRBV5-1 to TRBJ1-4, with D tentatively TRBD1 (6 bases). This chain's CDR3 is CASSLQGTTNEKLFF. CDR3 DNA: TGCGCCAGCAGCTTACAGGGCACAACTAATGAAAAACTGTTTTTT.